Below, one T cell receptor (beta chain) is given with its context. Its cognate antigen has yet to be identified. No base-level quality is on record; no much larger clone is a single base apart. Per the publication, the time point label means: pre-transplant. Thawed unstimulated PBMCs were stained for CD3, CD4 and CD8 and FACS-sorted into CD3+CD4+ and CD3+CD8+ populations. Randomization to immunosuppression withdrawal applied to every one of the 8 studied subjects. The Qiagen DNeasy Blood and Tissue Kit was used for genomic DNA isolation. These data originate in a study of T cell clones after liver transplantation (dated by TCRdb to about 2019). For context, the study as a whole: The samples were obtained from ITN030ST, a randomized trial that attempted immunosuppression withdrawal within 2 years after liver transplantation. After a pre-transplant mixed lymphocyte reaction, TCRbeta sequencing was used to pinpoint donor-reactive T cell clones, which were subsequently tracked in post-transplant blood. As an antigen-independent comparator for the donor-reactive sequences, third party-reactive TCRbeta sequences from pre-transplant MLRs were identified as well. Three of the eight recipients were HCV-positive; the others were transplanted for non-autoimmune, non-viral indications. Subjects received no induction therapy and standard immunosuppression until randomization at 12-24 months post-transplant. Tolerance was defined as complete withdrawal of immunosuppression for at least one year without a rise in liver enzymes beyond twice the upper limit of normal. Blood samples were collected pre-transplant, pre-randomization before withdrawal, and post-randomization after either complete withdrawal or failed withdrawal. A cohort of 8 liver transplant recipients was studied, of whom 3 were classified as tolerant and 5 as non-tolerant. The paper's findings and limits, for the study overall: Donor-reactive sequences decreased more than third party-reactive sequences, which suggests partial antigen-specific deletion that was not related to withdrawal success. Once repertoire turnover was taken into account, donor-reactive detection showed a significant reduction for CD4 in 7 of 8 subjects and for CD8 in 8 of 8. In a couple of subjects, low numbers of available donor cells limited the measurable donor-reactive repertoire. Circulating donor-reactive CD4 TCRbeta sequences fell significantly post-transplant in most of the 8 subjects, irrespective of tolerance or HCV status. The conclusions were considered preliminary, being limited by small, heterogeneous patient numbers and non-standardized post-transplant time points. Because allograft tissue specimens were not available, migration of donor-reactive T cells into the graft, rather than deletion, may have occurred.

The CDR3 covers 16 residues, taking in both the cysteine and the phenylalanine. CDR3 DNA is the only sequence kept; it has 48 bases, read in frame from the first base. The germline V gene encodes CDR1 MNHEY and CDR2 SMNVEV (reference sequence). Germline trimming: 2 bases from V, 5 bases from J; junction bases outside gene matches: 10. High-throughput TCRbeta CDR3 sequencing of frozen genomic DNA was performed by immunoSEQ, with PCR amplification, mapping, bias correction and internal controls included. The published analysis was carried out like this. Productive rearrangements were retained, and unique TCRbeta sequences were defined by the CDR3 nucleotide sequence together with the V and J gene. For a sequence to be called donor-reactive, it needed a frequency of at least 0.01% and at least 5-fold expansion in CFSE-low cells compared with unstimulated pre-transplant cells. Minimum frequency thresholds were set for each subject based on the unstimulated sample with the lowest template count, ensuring at least 90% detection power. Jensen-Shannon divergence between the top 1000 TCRbeta sequences post- versus pre-transplant served as the measure of repertoire turnover. Two-sided Fisher's exact tests were used to test for changes in the detection of donor-reactive sequences. What TCRdb holds here is the immuneACCESS table cut down to in-frame rearrangements. Part of the clones is not present; checked against another copy, under half of the missing clones reflect an unresolved V gene, and the others are unexplained. From that table come the V and J calls and clone size; the DNA was used to work out D and trimming. This sample is represented by 7,500 or so clones; 70% of them were singletons. The ten largest clones represent around 24% of the sample.

The sample in question was CD8+ T cells from blood, obtained before liver transplant. Rearrangement joined TRBV27 to TRBJ2-5; the central 8 bases match TRBD2. The TCR originated in a human donor who received a liver transplant. The CDR3 corresponds to CASSLGPSGSLETQYF. The sequence in DNA is TGTGCCAGCAGTTTAGGCCCCAGCGGGAGTTTGGAGACCCAGTACTTC.